This T cell receptor (beta chain) derives from a study of T cells in Graves' hyperthyroidism and ophthalmopathy. Germline CDR1 and CDR2: SGHDT and YYEEEE. Trimming removed 1 base from V and 3 bases from J, with 10 bases in between. The CDR3 covers 14 residues. Patients having uncontrolled infection, another autoimmune disease, pregnancy or lactation were not included. Thyroid ultrasound and orbital computed tomography, with clinical symptoms and serum thyroxine and TRAb, informed diagnoses. The PBMCs were taken from less than 11 ml of fresh peripheral blood. Regions amplified from RNA transcripts were the TCR beta CDR3 regions. With the HTBI primer set, the TCR CDR3 went through a first round of RT-PCR. TCRdb fed the multiplex PCR reads into MiXCR, producing one record per CDR3 protein. The table shows almost 500,000 distinct CDR3 sequences, with about 22% occurring only once. Whole-study findings and limits: Clonotypes that were expanded in thyroid above 0.001 mostly appeared in blood too.

With respect to this clonotype: Its target is unknown.

The specimen was blood. The gene calls are TRBV5-6 and TRBJ1-2; unclear D gene. The TCR originated in a woman in her 70s with Graves' ophthalmopathy. The CDR3 is CASSLNPADYGYTF. The CDR3 bases are TGTGCCAGCAGCTTGAATCCTGCGGACTATGGCTACACCTTC.